This T cell receptor beta chain was recorded in a study of cytomegalovirus exposure and HLA in healthy donors. The data were produced by immunoSEQ multiplex PCR, yet TCRdb's version contains in-frame clones alone and is incomplete. Of some 130,000 clones in the sample, 80% to 90% were seen once. The CDR3 contains 14 residues. Germline V gene data show CDR1 as SQVTM and CDR2 as ANQGSEA. Trimming at V came to 6 bases and at J to 6 bases, leaving 12 bases not matched to a gene. The donors formed part of the approximately 110-subject validation cohort, distinct from the roughly 700-subject first cohort. Sequencing used PBMCs. The sequence was obtained from a man aged 18 to 30 in good health and CMV-seronegative. The chain joins TRBV29-1 to TRBJ1-2, with 8 bases that match TRBD1. CDR3 DNA sequence: TGCAGCGTCCGACCGTGGCAGGGGGCCGATGGCTACACCTTC. Residues: CSVRPWQGADGYTF.